A selection of T cell receptor beta chains follows, all from one sample in a study of CXCR3-negative and CXCR3-positive naive CD8 T cells. With the 5' RACE reads reprocessed, TCRdb shows one record per CDR3 protein and no DNA. The listing records 100,000 to 150,000 distinct CDR3 sequences. The sample taken for sequencing was naive CXCR3- CD8+ T cells from blood. These receptors came from a human donor in good health. Some clones in this sample may be carry-over from other donors' samples. Both conserved end residues are part of each CDR3.

>TRBV28|TRBJ2-7
CASSYRGLASCEQYF
>TRBV4-3|TRBJ2-3
CASSQDGVSDTQYF
>TRBV29-1|TRBJ2-6
CSVDQGSSGANVLTF
>TRBV7-3|TRBJ2-2
CASSLKNTGELFF
>TRBV21-1|TRBJ2-7
CASSKEGQVPSYEQYF
>TRBV9|TRBJ2-5
CASSTPGETQYF
>TRBV6-2/TRBV6-3|TRBJ2-5
CASIRRTEETQYF
>TRBV7-2|TRBJ2-3
CASSSGLGTDTQYF
>TRBV7-2|TRBJ2-3
CASSLPADTQYF
>TRBV3-1|TRBJ1-1
CASRTGTYGTEAFF
>TRBV15|TRBJ1-2
CATSRYRGGNGYTF
>TRBV29-1|TRBJ2-7
CSVLGTGLGQYF
>TRBV6-1|TRBJ2-2
CASSGGSGELFF
>TRBV29-1|TRBJ2-7
CSVEGLAGVGARYEQYF
>TRBV3-1|TRBJ2-2
CASRQLNTGELFF
>TRBV12-3/TRBV12-4|TRBJ2-7
CASSLASDSYEQYF
>TRBV20-1|TRBJ2-1
CSARDLVTGYNEQFF
>TRBV7-9|TRBJ2-1
CASSGLAGLNEQFF
>TRBV7-6|TRBJ2-1
CASSFGAGITHNEQFF
>TRBV23-1|TRBJ1-4
CASSQQKLRQAPNEKLFF
>TRBV5-1|TRBJ2-5
CASSLEISGNYQETQYF
>TRBV9|TRBJ2-7
CASSVVGTSTYEQYF
>TRBV29-1|TRBJ2-7
CSVEAEGFLTGRTGGPYEQYF
>TRBV20-1|TRBJ2-1
CSARDLLVIYNEQFF
>TRBV6-1|TRBJ2-3
CASRTDLTSTDTQYF
>TRBV21-1|TRBJ2-1
CASPEAGTYNEQFF
>TRBV6-2/TRBV6-3|TRBJ2-5
CASSYREGAYQETQYF
>TRBV10-3|TRBJ2-5
CATRDTDPQETQYF
>TRBV19|TRBJ1-1
CASSLANTEAFF
>TRBV28|TRBJ2-1
CASSLLTSGRYNEQFF
>TRBV29-1|TRBJ1-1
CSVSGVNTEAFF
>TRBV4-1|TRBJ1-2
CASSQEDSGQGWYGYTF
>TRBV9|TRBJ2-5
CASSRQGETQYF
>TRBV12-3/TRBV12-4|TRBJ2-5
CASTGPSETQYF
>TRBV7-2|TRBJ2-3
CASSLRGRTDTQYF
>TRBV20-1|TRBJ2-4
CSAKPGTGERANIQYF
>TRBV13|TRBJ2-3
CASSSHTASPKQDTQYF
>TRBV7-6|TRBJ2-2
CASSAGQRATGELFF
>TRBV12-3/TRBV12-4|TRBJ2-3
CASASGGGWITDTQYF
>TRBV7-9|TRBJ2-1
CASSSTPGNEQFF
>TRBV29-1|TRBJ2-7
CSGRDSSYEQYF
>TRBV5-1|TRBJ2-5
CASCLAGGAQETQYF
>TRBV24-1|TRBJ2-2
CATSDRQGTNTGELFF
>TRBV5-5|TRBJ2-7
CASSLAGTERYEQYF
>TRBV27|TRBJ2-7
CASSADSYEQYF
>TRBV27|TRBJ2-7
CASAPGTAITYEQYF
>TRBV6-5|TRBJ1-6
CASSYSMFVGGLYNSPLHF
>TRBV4-3|TRBJ2-5
CASSRGTGREETQYF